A selection of T cell receptor beta chains follows, all from one sample in a study of OX40 agonist ivuxolimab in advanced cancers. Using immunoSEQ multiplex PCR, the repertoire was profiled, and TCRdb retains in-frame clones only, with some absent. The sample includes about 77,000 clones, 85% to 90% seen only once; the top ten take approximately 2%. The material was CD4+ or CD8+ T cells sorted from blood, obtained in a trial of the OX40 agonist ivuxolimab. Receptor source: an adult with an advanced solid tumor such as melanoma, head and neck, liver or kidney cancer. Both conserved end residues are part of each CDR3. D genes are given only for firm matches. Size is omitted from some rows. Given values are once, few, many or a class for expanded clones.

V gene	CDR3 length	J gene	clone size	D gene	CDR3 protein	CDR3 DNA
TRBV7-9	13	TRBJ1-1	.	.	CASSLAAQGEAFF	TGTGCCAGCAGCTTAGCCGCACAGGGTGAAGCTTTCTTT
TRBV7-6	13	TRBJ1-1	once	.	CASSPQMNTEAFF	TGTGCCAGCAGCCCCCAAATGAACACTGAAGCTTTCTTT
TRBV18	12	TRBJ1-1	.	.	CASQRRDTEAFF	TGTGCCAGCCAACGGAGGGACACTGAAGCTTTCTTT
TRBV10-2	13	TRBJ1-1	.	.	CASSEGGGTEAFF	TGCGCCAGCAGTGAAGGGGGGGGGACTGAAGCTTTCTTT
TRBV7-9	16	TRBJ2-5	once	.	CASSLEGRRYQETQYF	TGTGCCAGCAGCTTAGAGGGCCGTCGGTACCAAGAGACCCAGTACTTC
TRBV5-4	15	TRBJ2-1	.	TRBD2	CASSVGLADYNEQFF	TGTGCCAGCAGCGTGGGACTAGCGGACTACAATGAGCAGTTCTTC
TRBV30	16	TRBJ2-7	.	.	CAWSHRLQGLPYEQYF	TGTGCCTGGAGCCACCGTTTGCAGGGACTCCCCTACGAGCAGTACTTC
TRBV7-9	15	TRBJ2-4	.	.	CASTTEILAKNIQYF	TGTGCCAGCACCACAGAGATACTAGCCAAAAACATTCAGTACTTC
TRBV6-4	18	TRBJ1-2	.	.	CASSVPDQGSGSLGGYTF	TGTGCCAGCAGTGTTCCTGACCAGGGGTCAGGGAGCTTGGGTGGCTACACCTTC
TRBV5-6	14	TRBJ2-2	.	.	CASSSFQRPGELFF	TGTGCCAGCAGCTCCTTTCAAAGACCGGGGGAGCTGTTTTTT
TRBV7-3	14	TRBJ2-1	.	.	CASSPIGFHNEQFF	TGTGCCAGCAGTCCCATAGGCTTTCACAATGAGCAGTTCTTC
TRBV2	15	TRBJ1-3	.	TRBD1	CASSPDRASGNTIYF	TGTGCCAGCAGTCCCGACAGGGCCTCTGGAAACACCATATATTTT
TRBV6-6	13	TRBJ1-4	.	TRBD1	CASKYRGEEKLFF	TGTGCCAGCAAGTACAGGGGTGAGGAAAAACTGTTTTTT
TRBV7-2	15	TRBJ1-6	.	.	CASSLGSPRNSPLHF	TGTGCCAGCAGCTTAGGAAGTCCCCGGAATTCACCCCTCCACTTT
TRBV2	13	TRBJ2-4	.	TRBD1	CASNRGLLEIQYF	TGTGCCAGCAACAGGGGGCTCTTGGAGATTCAGTACTTC
TRBV27	16	TRBJ2-3	.	TRBD2	CASSRLAGVGTDTQYF	TGTGCCAGCAGTCGACTAGCGGGAGTGGGTACAGATACGCAGTATTTT
TRBV2	20	TRBJ2-3	.	TRBD2	CASSGRKVAGIRAGPDTQYF	TGTGCCAGCAGTGGCCGAAAAGTAGCGGGAATCCGGGCCGGCCCAGATACGCAGTATTTT
TRBV27	15	TRBJ1-2	.	.	CASSPPNRARGGYTF	TGTGCCAGCAGCCCACCCAACCGGGCTCGAGGTGGCTACACCTTC
TRBV2	15	TRBJ2-1	.	TRBD2	CASSERTSGYNEQFF	TGTGCCAGCAGTGAACGGACTAGCGGCTACAATGAGCAGTTCTTC
TRBV27	15	TRBJ2-1	.	.	CASRQGRAAYNEQFF	TGTGCCAGCAGACAAGGGAGAGCAGCCTACAATGAGCAGTTCTTC
TRBV5-1	15	TRBJ2-1	.	TRBD1	CASSLGDRDFNEQFF	TGCGCCAGCAGCTTGGGGGACAGGGACTTTAATGAGCAGTTCTTC
TRBV15	15	TRBJ2-1	.	TRBD1	CATSARDRVNNEQFF	TGTGCCACCAGCGCCCGGGACAGGGTAAACAATGAGCAGTTCTTC
TRBV30	12	TRBJ1-3	.	.	CAWIPSGNTIYF	TGTGCCTGGATCCCCTCTGGAAACACCATATATTTT
TRBV9	15	TRBJ2-3	once	TRBD2	CASSVSGSRADTQYF	TGTGCCAGCAGCGTAAGCGGGAGTCGAGCAGATACGCAGTATTTT
TRBV6-5	13	TRBJ1-1	.	.	CASTRTVNTEAFF	TGTGCCAGCACTCGGACGGTGAACACTGAAGCTTTCTTT
TRBV6-5	14	TRBJ2-5	.	TRBD2	CASSYRTRQETQYF	TGTGCCAGCAGTTACCGGACTAGACAAGAGACCCAGTACTTC
TRBV9	14	TRBJ2-7	.	TRBD1	CASSPRDSTYEQYF	TGTGCCAGCAGCCCCCGGGACAGTACCTACGAGCAGTACTTC
TRBV25-1	15	TRBJ2-4	.	.	CASSESGRGKNIQYF	TGTGCCAGCAGTGAATCAGGCCGGGGCAAAAACATTCAGTACTTC
TRBV29-1	13	TRBJ2-1	.	.	CSVEDGFRAEQFF	TGCAGCGTTGAAGATGGCTTCCGGGCTGAGCAGTTCTTC
TRBV28	15	TRBJ2-2	.	TRBD1	CASRQTGKDTGELFF	TGTGCCAGCAGACAGACAGGGAAGGATACCGGGGAGCTGTTTTTT
TRBV6-6	14	TRBJ1-4	once	.	CASSYSGVNEKLFF	TGTGCCAGCAGTTACTCGGGCGTTAATGAAAAACTGTTTTTT
TRBV28	16	TRBJ2-5	.	TRBD2	CASSPWGGVGQETQYF	TGTGCCAGCAGCCCTTGGGGAGGGGTCGGTCAAGAGACCCAGTACTTC
TRBV5-4	16	TRBJ1-4	.	TRBD1	CASSLGRPGGGEKLFF	TGTGCCAGCAGCTTGGGACGCCCAGGGGGAGGAGAAAAACTGTTTTTT
TRBV7-8	13	TRBJ1-1	.	.	CASSSDRDTEAFF	TGTGCCAGCAGCTCGGACAGAGACACTGAAGCTTTCTTT
TRBV7-9	16	TRBJ2-3	.	TRBD2	CASSLAGGFGTDTQYF	TGTGCCAGCAGCCTGGCCGGGGGGTTTGGCACAGATACGCAGTATTTT
TRBV28	13	TRBJ1-5	few	.	CASTPQQRQPQHF	TGTGCCAGCACCCCCCAACAGCGTCAGCCCCAGCATTTT
TRBV7-2	16	TRBJ2-4	.	.	CAGSLIGGAVKNIQYF	TGTGCCGGCAGCTTAATTGGGGGGGCCGTCAAAAACATTCAGTACTTC
TRBV18	14	TRBJ1-5	.	TRBD1	CASSLQGGNQPQHF	TGTGCCAGCTCACTGCAGGGGGGCAATCAGCCCCAGCATTTT
TRBV29-1	12	TRBJ2-3	.	.	CSLGAFTDTQYF	TGCAGCTTGGGGGCATTCACAGATACGCAGTATTTT
TRBV5-4	15	TRBJ2-3	.	TRBD1	CASSIDRGRTDTQYF	TGTGCCAGCAGCATAGACAGGGGGCGAACAGATACGCAGTATTTT